A selection of T cell receptor beta chains follows, all from one sample in a study of T cells after yellow fever vaccination. Each CDR3 protein is one row after TCRdb ran MiXCR on the 5' RACE reads. Of a few hundred thousand distinct CDR3 sequences listed, 11% are singletons. The sequencing used PBMCs, collected on the day of the first yellow fever vaccination. The receptors were gathered from a man between 18 and 35 years old who received the YFV17D yellow fever vaccine. The CDR3 runs from the conserved cysteine through the conserved F or W. A D gene is named only where the DNA matches it firmly. Clone size is not always given. Where it is, it says once, few, many or a class for expanded clones.

size: few
V: TRBV5-4
J: TRBJ2-5
D: -
DNA: TGTGCCAGCAGCCCAAAGCAGGGTCCCCAAGAGACCCAGTACTTC
CDR3: CASSPKQGPQETQYF

size: -
V: TRBV4-3
J: TRBJ1-2
D: -
DNA: TGCGCCAGCAGCCAAGGGGGTGGGCCACAAGCTCGCTACACCTTC
CDR3: CASSQGGGPQARYTF

size: few
V: TRBV4-1
J: TRBJ2-3
D: TRBD2
DNA: TGCGCCAGCAGCCCCGTGGTTGGCGGGGGAGGCACAGATACGCAGTATTTT
CDR3: CASSPVVGGGGTDTQYF

size: -
V: TRBV6-5
J: TRBJ1-1
D: -
DNA: TGTGCCAGCAGTTACAATACGGGTACCACTGAAGCTTTCTTT
CDR3: CASSYNTGTTEAFF

size: -
V: TRBV12-3/TRBV12-4
J: TRBJ2-1
D: -
DNA: TGTGCCAGCAGTTTCGCCCGTCTGAGTGAGCAGTTCTTC
CDR3: CASSFARLSEQFF

size: -
V: TRBV12-3/TRBV12-4
J: TRBJ1-5
D: -
DNA: TGTCCCAGCAACGCACAGGGAGGCAATCAGCCCCAGCATTTT
CDR3: CPSNAQGGNQPQHF

size: few
V: TRBV5-1
J: TRBJ1-2
D: TRBD1
DNA: TGCGCCAGCAGCTTGGACGGGACAGGCCCCTATGGCTACACCTTC
CDR3: CASSLDGTGPYGYTF

size: -
V: TRBV20-1
J: TRBJ1-6
D: -
DNA: TGCAGTGCAAACAGTGACGGGTCACCCCTCCACTTT
CDR3: CSANSDGSPLHF

size: many
V: TRBV11-2
J: TRBJ2-3
D: -
DNA: TGTGCCAGCAGCTCTGGACAGCAGACAGATACGCAGTATTTT
CDR3: CASSSGQQTDTQYF

size: -
V: TRBV5-1
J: TRBJ1-1
D: TRBD1
DNA: TGCGCCAGCAGCTTCCAGACAGGGGTAGCCTTTTCAAACACTGAAGCTTTCTTT
CDR3: CASSFQTGVAFSNTEAFF

size: -
V: TRBV6-1
J: TRBJ2-5
D: -
DNA: TGTGCCAGCAGTCCCGCTCCAGCGTGGGGGGAGACCCAGTACTTC
CDR3: CASSPAPAWGETQYF

size: many
V: TRBV20-1
J: TRBJ2-2
D: -
DNA: TGCAGTGCTACAGGGACCGCGAACACCGGGGAGCTGTTTTTT
CDR3: CSATGTANTGELFF

size: few
V: TRBV7-2
J: TRBJ2-6
D: -
DNA: TGTGCCAGCGCCGATATGGGGTCTGGGGCCAACGTCCTGACTTTC
CDR3: CASADMGSGANVLTF

size: -
V: TRBV4-1
J: TRBJ2-2
D: -
DNA: TGCGCCAGCAGACTACAGGACACCGGGGAGCTGTTTTTT
CDR3: CASRLQDTGELFF

size: few
V: TRBV27
J: TRBJ1-2
D: -
DNA: TGTGCCAGCAGTTCATCGGGGACACCGCTAGAAGGCTACACCTTC
CDR3: CASSSSGTPLEGYTF

size: -
V: TRBV7-2
J: TRBJ2-7
D: TRBD1
DNA: TGTGCCAGCAGCTTAGCAACAGGGGGCATTGGAGAGCAGTACTTC
CDR3: CASSLATGGIGEQYF

size: -
V: TRBV6-4
J: TRBJ1-6
D: -
DNA: TGTGCCAGCAGCCGACAGCCAGAAAATTCACCCCTCCACTTT
CDR3: CASSRQPENSPLHF

size: -
V: TRBV3-1
J: TRBJ1-5
D: -
DNA: TGTGCCAGCAGCCAAGGGTGGCCAACGAATCAGCCCCAGCATTTT
CDR3: CASSQGWPTNQPQHF

size: few
V: TRBV29-1
J: TRBJ2-5
D: TRBD1
DNA: TGCAGCGTTGATGGGACAGGGGGCGAGGAGACCCAGTACTTC
CDR3: CSVDGTGGEETQYF

size: -
V: TRBV24-1
J: TRBJ2-3
D: -
DNA: TGTGCCACCAGTGATGCTCAGGGGAGAGGTATGGGGACAGATACGCAGTATTTT
CDR3: CATSDAQGRGMGTDTQYF

size: few
V: TRBV20-1
J: TRBJ1-4
D: -
DNA: TGCAGTGCTAGAGATGCCACCCGAGATGAAAAACTGTTTTTT
CDR3: CSARDATRDEKLFF

size: -
V: TRBV7-9
J: TRBJ1-1
D: -
DNA: TGTGCCAGCAGCTTTACTCAGGGAGGAGCATCGGAAGCTTTCTTT
CDR3: CASSFTQGGASEAFF

size: few
V: TRBV5-1
J: TRBJ2-5
D: -
DNA: TGCGCCAGCAGCTTGACGCGAGAGGTGACCCAGTACTTC
CDR3: CASSLTREVTQYF

size: -
V: TRBV11-1
J: TRBJ2-2
D: TRBD2
DNA: TGTGCCAGCAGCTTATCTTCGGGGGGCACCGGGGAGCTGTTTTTT
CDR3: CASSLSSGGTGELFF

size: few
V: TRBV12-3/TRBV12-4
J: TRBJ1-2
D: -
DNA: TGTGCCAGCAAAGCAGACTGGTTGTATGGCTACACCTTC
CDR3: CASKADWLYGYTF

size: few
V: TRBV20-1
J: TRBJ2-7
D: TRBD1
DNA: TGCAGTGTCAAGATGGGACAGGGGGGGTTCTACGAGCAGTACTTC
CDR3: CSVKMGQGGFYEQYF

size: many
V: TRBV12-3/TRBV12-4
J: TRBJ2-3
D: TRBD2
DNA: TGTGCCAGCAGTTTTCCGGGGGGGCCTAACACAGATACGCAGTATTTT
CDR3: CASSFPGGPNTDTQYF

size: few
V: TRBV4-3
J: TRBJ2-3
D: -
DNA: TGCGCCAGCAGCCAGCCCGGGTCGGGGGATACGCAGTATTTT
CDR3: CASSQPGSGDTQYF

size: -
V: TRBV20-1
J: TRBJ2-1
D: -
DNA: TGCAGTGCTAGAGAGAACAATGAGCAGTTCTTC
CDR3: CSARENNEQFF

size: few
V: TRBV5-6
J: TRBJ1-2
D: TRBD1
DNA: TGTGCCAGCAGCCCAACCGGGACAGACTATGGCTACACCTTC
CDR3: CASSPTGTDYGYTF

size: few
V: TRBV10-3
J: TRBJ2-3
D: -
DNA: TGTGCCATCAGTCCTCTAAGTACAGATACGCAGTATTTT
CDR3: CAISPLSTDTQYF

size: -
V: TRBV24-1
J: TRBJ1-1
D: -
DNA: TGTGCCACCAGTGATAACACCTCCGACACTGAAGCTTTCTTT
CDR3: CATSDNTSDTEAFF

size: -
V: TRBV18
J: TRBJ1-5
D: -
DNA: TGTGCCAGCTCACTTCGGACATACGGACAGCCCCAGCATTTT
CDR3: CASSLRTYGQPQHF

size: few
V: TRBV20-1
J: TRBJ2-6
D: -
DNA: TGCAGTGCTAGAGTTTCGACCTCTGGGGCCAACGTCCTGACTTTC
CDR3: CSARVSTSGANVLTF

size: few
V: TRBV5-1
J: TRBJ2-3
D: -
DNA: TGCGCCAGCGCCAGCAGTCACGACTCCCGAGGTACAGATACGCAGTATTTT
CDR3: CASASSHDSRGTDTQYF

size: many
V: TRBV6-4
J: TRBJ2-2
D: -
DNA: TGTGCCAGCAGTGACTCGGACACCGGGGAGCTGTTTTTT
CDR3: CASSDSDTGELFF

size: -
V: TRBV5-6
J: TRBJ2-7
D: -
DNA: TGTGCCAGCAGCCACGACCCGGTTTTCTACGAGCAGTACTTC
CDR3: CASSHDPVFYEQYF

size: -
V: TRBV6-2/TRBV6-3
J: TRBJ1-5
D: -
DNA: TGTGCCAGCAGTTACTCGAGGGAATATAGCAATCAGCCCCAGCATTTT
CDR3: CASSYSREYSNQPQHF

size: -
V: TRBV7-9
J: TRBJ2-3
D: TRBD1
DNA: TGTGCCAGCAGCTCCGCCCGGGACAGGGAAAGGGATACGCAGTATTTT
CDR3: CASSSARDRERDTQYF

size: -
V: TRBV7-2
J: TRBJ1-2
D: -
DNA: TGTGCCAGCAGCTTAGTTTGGGAAACCTATGGCTACACCTTC
CDR3: CASSLVWETYGYTF

size: -
V: TRBV2
J: TRBJ2-1
D: -
DNA: TGTGCCAGCATCAGACAGGTGGATGAGCAGTTCTTC
CDR3: CASIRQVDEQFF

size: many
V: TRBV7-2
J: TRBJ1-6
D: -
DNA: TGTGCCAGCAGCTTAACCCCCGAGGCCGGAGGGGCCCTCCACTTT
CDR3: CASSLTPEAGGALHF